The 27 T cell receptor beta chains below come from one sample, sequenced in a study of blood T cell repertoires in COVID-19. Clones were sequenced by immunoSEQ multiplex PCR, and TCRdb holds only the in-frame ones, with some missing. In the table there are around 360,000 clones, about 90% of which are singletons. The sample consisted of peripheral blood. The receptors originated from a woman in her twenties or thirties with COVID-19, enrolled during active disease.

The chain carries TRBV4-2 and TRBJ2-3, with D possibly being TRBD1 (7 bases). The germline V gene has CDR1 LGHNA and CDR2 YNFKEQ. The germline V and J ends were trimmed by 4 bases and 6 bases, with 23 bases remaining between them. This CDR3 comprises 17 residues. The CDR3 DNA is TGTGCCAGCAGCCGGATCAGGGGGACGTATCGGGAGGATACGCAGTATTTT. It is translated as CASSRIRGTYREDTQYF.

The CDR3 is CASSLVSGGVNTEAFF. The CDR3 nucleotides read TGTGCCAGCAGCTTAGTCTCCGGGGGAGTGAACACTGAAGCTTTCTTT. The chain links TRBV11-2 to TRBJ1-1, with D perhaps matching TRBD1 (5 bases). The CDR3 is made up of 16 amino acids. Trimming shortened V by 1 base and J by 0 bases, and 12 bases separated the two germline ends. Germline CDR1 reads SGHAT; CDR2 reads FQNNGV.

The chain uses TRBV6-5 and TRBJ2-1; 7 bases fit TRBD1. V trimming: 2 bases; J trimming: 0 bases; junction bases outside the gene matches: 4. The CDR3 covers 16 residues. Germline CDR1 and CDR2: MNHEY and SVGAGI. CDR3 residues: CASSYGTVFSYNEQFF. As DNA, the CDR3 is TGTGCCAGCAGTTACGGGACAGTGTTCTCCTACAATGAGCAGTTCTTC.

The rearrangement joins TRBV5-1 to TRBJ1-2; D is unresolved. The V end lost 1 base, the J end lost 8 bases, and 6 bases lay between the germline ends. From germline, CDR1 is SGHRS and CDR2 YFSETQ. The CDR3 covers 11 residues. Written as DNA, the CDR3 is TGCGCCAGCAGCTTGAACGGGGGCTACACCTTC. This encodes CASSLNGGYTF.

This chain joins TRBV11-3 and TRBJ2-1, with 7 positions matching TRBD2. The CDR3 sequence is 14 residues long. V dropped 1 base and J dropped 7; count of bases not matched to a gene: 4. CDR1 is SGHNT and CDR2 is YENEEA in the germline V gene. The CDR3, as DNA: TGTGCCAGCAGCTTAGGCGGGAGACATAATGAGCAGTTCTTC. It yields the protein CASSLGGRHNEQFF.

Remarks on this clone: This specimen includes other DNA sequences encoding the same CDR3. J is TRBJ1-1 and V is TRBV5-4, with 9 bases lining up with TRBD1. Germline V lookup: CDR1 SGHNT, CDR2 YYREEE (reference sequence). The CDR3 sequence is 14 residues long. Trimming cost V 4 bases and J 5 bases; bases outside gene matches: 6. The DNA for the CDR3 is TGTGCCAGCAGCCTGGGACAGGGTCGTACTGAAGCTTTCTTT. It specifies CASSLGQGRTEAFF.

The genes are TRBV27 and TRBJ2-2; 8 positions match TRBD2. Germline loops: CDR1 MNHEY, CDR2 SMNVEV (reference sequence). CDR3 length: 18 amino acids. V shed 4 bases, J shed 1 base, and the junction held 11 bases outside the gene matches. The CDR3 DNA is TGTGCCAGCAGTTCCCCTTTAGCGGGAATGGTGAACACCGGGGAGCTGTTTTTT. This sequence encodes CASSSPLAGMVNTGELFF.

The chain has TRBV15 and TRBJ1-1; D unclear. The CDR3 contains 14 residues. CDR1 is LNHNV and CDR2 is YYDKDF in the germline V gene (reference sequence). The germline V and J ends were trimmed by 3 bases and 6 bases, with 14 bases remaining between them. CDR3 DNA sequence: TGTGCCACCAGCAGGGGAGGGATAGGCCCTGAAGCTTTCTTT. Translation: CATSRGGIGPEAFF.

This clone was observed a single time. The genes are TRBV10-2 and TRBJ2-7, with 11 bases lining up with TRBD2. Germline CDR1 and CDR2: WSHSY and SAAADI. Trimming removed 8 bases from V and 3 bases from J; junction bases left unmatched: 6. This CDR3 is built from 14 residues. The CDR3 region is CASGGLAAFYEQYF. In DNA form, the CDR3 reads TGCGCCAGCGGGGGACTAGCGGCTTTCTACGAGCAGTACTTC.

The chain's CDR3 is CASSSTSFLDEQYF. CDR3 DNA sequence: TGTGCCAGCAGCTCGACTAGCTTCCTAGACGAGCAGTACTTC. The chain combines TRBV7-9 with TRBJ2-7; 7 bases are shared with TRBD2. CDR3 length: 14 residues. Trimming at V came to 4 bases and at J to 5 bases, leaving 8 bases not matched to a gene. In germline, CDR1 is SEHNR, CDR2 FQNEAQ (reference sequence). Full variable domain (outside the CDR3, taken from reference TRBV7-9 and TRBJ2-7): DTGVSQNPRHKITKRGQNVTFRCDPISEHNRLYWYRQTLGQGPEFLTYFQNEAQLEKSRLLSDRFSAERPKGSFSTLEIQRTEQGDSAMYLCASSSTSFLDEQYFGPGTRLTVT.

The chain links TRBV24-1 to TRBJ2-2; D might be TRBD1 (6 bases). Germline-derived CDR1 and CDR2 are KGHDR and SFDVKD. Trimming stripped 5 bases from V and 2 bases from J, with 11 bases between. CDR3 length: 15 amino acids. CDR3 residues: CATSGGLLNTGELFF. The CDR3 DNA follows: TGTGCCACCAGTGGGGGGCTTTTAAACACCGGGGAGCTGTTTTTT.

V and J are TRBV5-8 and TRBJ1-5, with D tentatively TRBD1 (6 bases). Trimming shortened V by 4 bases and J by 2 bases, and 10 bases separated the two germline ends. This CDR3 is 14 amino acids long. Germline values: CDR1 SGHTS, CDR2 YDEGEE. CDR3 nucleotides: TGTGCCAGCAGCCTACGGACAGGCAATCAGCCCCAGCATTTT. Protein sequence: CASSLRTGNQPQHF.

This clone appeared once. The chain links TRBV28 to TRBJ2-1; 8 bases are a match to TRBD2. The germline V gene encodes CDR1 MDHEN and CDR2 SYDVKM. The CDR3 is 19 amino acids. Germline trimming cut 7 bases from V and 0 bases from J; bases unmatched to any gene: 17. CDR3: CASTLPGAGGKSSYNEQFF. The DNA of the CDR3 is TGTGCCAGCACCCTCCCTGGGGCGGGAGGAAAGAGCTCCTACAATGAGCAGTTCTTC.

The chain links TRBV9 to TRBJ1-1; the match to TRBD1 covers 8 bases. V shed 2 bases, J shed 1 base, and the junction held 7 bases outside the gene matches. Looked up from germline, CDR1 is SGDLS and CDR2 is YYNGEE. The CDR3 sequence is 16 residues long. CDR3 region: CASSVSGTGGNTEAFF. The DNA for the CDR3 is TGTGCCAGCAGCGTCTCCGGGACAGGAGGGAACACTGAAGCTTTCTTT.

The CDR3 DNA reads TGTGCCAGCAGCGGGACAGGGGGATCCCGAAACACCATATATTTT. Translation: CASSGTGGSRNTIYF. The rearrangement links TRBV28 to TRBJ1-3; 11 bases agree with TRBD1. Germline V gene sequence: CDR1 MDHEN, CDR2 SYDVKM. The CDR3 runs to 15 residues. Losses at the gene ends were 6 bases for V and 5 bases for J; bases not matched to a gene: 6.

The CDR3 DNA reads TGTGCCAGCAGTCGGACAGTAGCCAAAAACATTCAGTACTTC. This encodes CASSRTVAKNIQYF. V usage is TRBV6-5 and J usage is TRBJ2-4; the D gene is possibly TRBD1 (6 bases). Trimming pared 5 bases from V and 0 bases from J, leaving 8 bases between. CDR3 length equals 14 residues. Germline CDR1 is MNHEY and CDR2 is SVGAGI.

The rearrangement joins TRBV5-4 to TRBJ2-1; 10 bases map to TRBD2. V was pared by 4 bases and J by 9 bases, with 10 bases of the junction left unmatched. The CDR3 runs 15 residues. Germline V CDR1 and CDR2: SGHNT, YYREEE (reference sequence). CDR3: CASSPWVAGGGEQFF. The CDR3 nucleotides read TGTGCCAGCAGCCCCTGGGTAGCGGGAGGAGGTGAGCAGTTCTTC. Looking up the rest from reference TRBV5-4 and TRBJ2-1 gives the full variable domain: ETGVTQSPTHLIKTRGQQVTLRCSSQSGHNTVSWYQQALGQGPQFIFQYYREEENGRGNFPPRFSGLQFPNYSSELNVNALELDDSALYLCASSPWVAGGGEQFFGPGTRLTVL.

CDR3 amino acids: CASSSLFSQSSTGGAYEQYF. Written as DNA, the CDR3 is TGTGCCAGCAGTTCTTTGTTTTCTCAATCCAGTACAGGGGGAGCCTACGAGCAGTACTTC. The V gene is TRBV28, the J gene TRBJ2-7; 8 positions match TRBD1. The CDR3 is made up of 20 amino acids. V lost 4 bases, J lost 2 bases, and 22 bases stayed unmatched. The germline CDR1 and CDR2 sequences are MDHEN and SYDVKM.

The V gene is TRBV5-1, the J gene TRBJ2-7; TRBD1 matches 8 bases. V was pared by 0 bases and J by 5 bases, with 4 bases of the junction left unmatched. Germline-derived CDR1 and CDR2 are SGHRS and YFSETQ. The CDR3 consists of 14 residues. In nucleotides, the CDR3 is TGCGCCAGCAGCTTGGTAGGGACAGGAGACGAGCAGTACTTC. Translation gives CASSLVGTGDEQYF.

This clone is a singleton in its sample. The V and J genes are TRBV18 and TRBJ2-1; D is possibly TRBD2 (6 bases). The V end lost 6 bases, the J end lost 13 bases, and 16 bases lay between the germline ends. Germline V gives CDR1 KGHSH, CDR2 LQKENI. CDR3 length equals 12 residues. CDR3 nucleotides: TGTGCCAGCTCCCTGGGTGCGGGGAGTCAGTTCTTC. Its translation: CASSLGAGSQFF.

This clone occurred once. CDR3 sequence (DNA): TGTGCCAGCAGTCCAAGTGGAACCACTAGCGGATCCTACAATGAGCAGTTCTTC. Encoded protein: CASSPSGTTSGSYNEQFF. The V gene is TRBV2, the J gene TRBJ2-1; 8 bases align to TRBD2. Trimming cost V 5 bases and J 1 base; bases outside gene matches: 13. CDR1 and CDR2 (germline): SNHLY, FYNNEI. The CDR3 extends over 18 amino acids.

This chain links TRBV19 with TRBJ2-7, with 7 positions matching TRBD2. The ends lost 7 bases at V and 7 bases at J; junction bases unmatched: 16. The CDR3 loop spans 15 amino acids. CDR1 is LNHDA, CDR2 SQIVND, per germline (reference sequence). The CDR3 here is CASTGTSASSREQYF. The CDR3 nucleotides are TGTGCCAGTACGGGAACTAGCGCCTCGAGTCGGGAGCAGTACTTC.

This sequence joins TRBV7-8 and TRBJ1-4; D gene uncertain. The V end lost 5 bases, the J end lost 1 base, and 11 bases lay between the germline ends. In germline, CDR1 is SGHVS, CDR2 FQNEAQ. The CDR3 extends over 15 amino acids. For the CDR3, the DNA is TGTGCCAGCAGCACCCTACAGCTAACTAATGAAAAACTGTTTTTT. Protein: CASSTLQLTNEKLFF.

V is TRBV2 and J is TRBJ2-3, with TRBD1 as a possible D gene (5 bases). Germline V gene data show CDR1 as SNHLY and CDR2 as FYNNEI. The CDR3 is made up of 12 amino acids. V was cut by 11 bases and J by 2 bases, with 11 bases left in between. CDR3 region: CAAKGNTDTQYF. Here the CDR3 DNA reads TGTGCCGCGAAGGGGAACACAGATACGCAGTATTTT.

The V and J genes are TRBV29-1 and TRBJ2-1; 14 bases are shared with TRBD2. This CDR3 is 14 amino acids long. Losses at the gene ends were 4 bases for V and 8 bases for J; bases not matched to a gene: 4. Germline lookup yields CDR1 SQVTM and CDR2 ANQGSEA. CDR3 nucleotide sequence: TGCAGCGTTGGAGGGACTAGCGGGAGCGATGAGCAGTTCTTC. Its protein is CSVGGTSGSDEQFF.

The rearrangement joins TRBV28 to TRBJ2-1, with 10 bases identical to TRBD2. Germline-derived CDR1 and CDR2 are MDHEN and SYDVKM. The junction had 10 bases not matched to a gene; V was cut back by 3 bases and J by 5 bases. The CDR3 has 17 residues. In DNA, the CDR3 is TGTGCCAGCAGTTTTCTGTCTAGCGGGAGTATCCACAATGAGCAGTTCTTC. Residues: CASSFLSSGSIHNEQFF.

The gene calls are TRBV11-3 and TRBJ2-1, with 9 bases matching TRBD2. Germline assignment: CDR1 SGHNT and CDR2 YENEEA. The junction had 2 bases not matched to a gene; V was cut back by 3 bases and J by 8 bases. CDR3 length: 13 residues. The CDR3 DNA is TGTGCCAGCAGCTTTAGCGGGAGCGATGAGCAGTTCTTC. It specifies CASSFSGSDEQFF.